This T cell receptor beta chain was found in a study of Graves' ophthalmopathy and Graves' hyperthyroidism. Study background: Stable hyperthyroidism was defined by absence of ophthalmopathy within 18 months of follow-up.

Hyperthyroidism patients, all newly diagnosed, had under 2 months' duration and ages of 18 to 65. Ineligible for inclusion were patients with other autoimmune diseases, uncontrolled infections, pregnancy or lactation. This clonotype was observed a few times. This CDR3 region has 13 residues. Germline CDR1 is MNHEY and CDR2 is SVGAGI. The V gene lost 8 bases and the J gene lost 3 bases, with 14 bases spanning the gap. Using RNA transcripts, the TCR beta CDR3 regions were amplified. HTBI primers primed a first-round RT-PCR, and a second-round multiplex PCR followed. MiXCR was run by TCRdb on the multiplex PCR reads, yielding one entry per CDR3 protein. The table shows some 1.1 million distinct CDR3 sequences, with about 38% occurring only once.

The sequenced sample consisted of peripheral blood or thyroid tissue (not recorded which). This chain links TRBV6-5 with TRBJ2-7; perhaps D is TRBD1 or TRBD2 (6 bases each). The source of this sequence is an adult man with Graves' hyperthyroidism. The CDR3 sequence: CASRGQGHYEQYF. DNA for the CDR3: TGTGCCAGCCGGGGGCAGGGCCACTACGAGCAGTACTTC.